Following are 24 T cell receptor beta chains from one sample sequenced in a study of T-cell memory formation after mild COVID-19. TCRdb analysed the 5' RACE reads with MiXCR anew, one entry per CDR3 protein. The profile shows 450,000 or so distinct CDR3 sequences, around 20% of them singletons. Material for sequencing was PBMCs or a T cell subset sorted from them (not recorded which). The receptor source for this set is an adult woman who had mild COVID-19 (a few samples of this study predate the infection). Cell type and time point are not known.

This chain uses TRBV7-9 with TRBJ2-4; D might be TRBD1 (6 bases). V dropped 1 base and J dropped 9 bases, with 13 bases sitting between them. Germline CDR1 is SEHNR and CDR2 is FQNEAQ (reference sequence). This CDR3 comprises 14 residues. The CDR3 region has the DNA TGTGCCAGCAGCTTAGAGACAGGAATTAGCATTCAGTACTTC. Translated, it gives CASSLETGISIQYF. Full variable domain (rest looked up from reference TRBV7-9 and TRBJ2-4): DTGVSQNPRHKITKRGQNVTFRCDPISEHNRLYWYRQTLGQGPEFLTYFQNEAQLEKSRLLSDRFSAERPKGSFSTLEIQRTEQGDSAMYLCASSLETGISIQYFGAGTRLSVL.

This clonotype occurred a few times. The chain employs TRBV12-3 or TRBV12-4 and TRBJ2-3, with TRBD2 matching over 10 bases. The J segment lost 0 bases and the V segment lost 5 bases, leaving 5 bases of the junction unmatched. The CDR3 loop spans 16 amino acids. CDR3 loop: CASSRSTSGSTDTQYF. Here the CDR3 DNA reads TGTGCCAGCAGTCGATCGACTAGCGGGAGCACAGATACGCAGTATTTT.

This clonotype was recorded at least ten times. In DNA form, the CDR3 reads TGTGCCACTGCGCCACTCGGACTAGCGGGAGGGCATGAGCAGTTCTTC. This encodes CATAPLGLAGGHEQFF. The chain carries TRBV7-9 and TRBJ2-1, with 15 bases fitting TRBD2. The CDR3 is 16 amino acids. V shed 10 bases and J 8 bases; nucleotides not matched to a gene: 12. Looked up from germline, CDR1 is SEHNR and CDR2 is FQNEAQ (reference sequence).

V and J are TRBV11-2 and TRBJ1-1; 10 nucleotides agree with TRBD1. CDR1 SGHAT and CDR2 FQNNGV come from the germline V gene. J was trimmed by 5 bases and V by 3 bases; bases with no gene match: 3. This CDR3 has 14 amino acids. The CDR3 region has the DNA TGTGCCAGCAGCTTTGACAGGGGGCTTACTGAAGCTTTCTTT. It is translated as CASSFDRGLTEAFF.

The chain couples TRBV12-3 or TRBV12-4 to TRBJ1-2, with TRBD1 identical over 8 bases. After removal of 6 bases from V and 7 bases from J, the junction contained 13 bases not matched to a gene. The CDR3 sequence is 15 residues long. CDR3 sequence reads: CASSSPSTGVPGYTF. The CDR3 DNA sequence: TGTGCCAGCAGCTCCCCTTCGACAGGGGTTCCTGGCTACACCTTC.

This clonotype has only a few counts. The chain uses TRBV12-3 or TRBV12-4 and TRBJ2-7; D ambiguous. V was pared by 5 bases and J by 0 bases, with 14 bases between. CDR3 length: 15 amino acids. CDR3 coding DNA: TGTGCCAGCAGTCCAAACCTAGGAAGCTCCTACGAGCAGTACTTC. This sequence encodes CASSPNLGSSYEQYF.

CDR3 region: CASSLGANAQTQHF. Here the CDR3 DNA reads TGTGCCAGCAGCCTCGGGGCTAATGCACAAACCCAGCATTTT. This chain connects TRBV12-3 or TRBV12-4 to TRBJ1-5; D possibly corresponds to TRBD1 (5 bases). Trimming left V 6 bases short and J 11 bases short, with 20 bases between. The CDR3 contains 14 residues.

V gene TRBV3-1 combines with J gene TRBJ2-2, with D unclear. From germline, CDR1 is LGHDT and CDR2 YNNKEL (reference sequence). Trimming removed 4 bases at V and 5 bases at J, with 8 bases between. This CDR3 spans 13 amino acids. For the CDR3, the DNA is TGTGCCAGCAGCCCATACCTAACCGGGGAGCTGTTTTTT. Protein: CASSPYLTGELFF.

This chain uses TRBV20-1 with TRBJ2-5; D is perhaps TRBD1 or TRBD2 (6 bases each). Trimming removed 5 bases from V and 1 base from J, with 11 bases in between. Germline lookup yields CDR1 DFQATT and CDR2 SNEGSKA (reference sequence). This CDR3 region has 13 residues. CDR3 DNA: TGCAGTGCTCGTGGGGGGCCCCAAGAGACCCAGTACTTC. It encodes CSARGGPQETQYF.

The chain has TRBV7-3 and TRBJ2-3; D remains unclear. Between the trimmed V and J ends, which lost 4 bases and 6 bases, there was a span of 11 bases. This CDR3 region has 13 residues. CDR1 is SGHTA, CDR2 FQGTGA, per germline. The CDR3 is CASSSLSRDTQYF. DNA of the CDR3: TGTGCCAGCAGCTCCCTTTCCCGGGATACGCAGTATTTT.

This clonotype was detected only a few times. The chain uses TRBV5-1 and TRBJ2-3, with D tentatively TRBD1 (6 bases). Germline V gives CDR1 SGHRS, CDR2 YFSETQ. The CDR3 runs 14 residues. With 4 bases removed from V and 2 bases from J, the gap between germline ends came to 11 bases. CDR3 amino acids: CASSLGQYTDTQYF. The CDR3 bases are TGCGCCAGCAGCCTCGGACAGTACACAGATACGCAGTATTTT.

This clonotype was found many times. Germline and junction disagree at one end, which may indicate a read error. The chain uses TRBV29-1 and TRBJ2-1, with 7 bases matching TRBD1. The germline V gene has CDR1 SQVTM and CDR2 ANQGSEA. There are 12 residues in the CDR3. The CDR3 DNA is TGCAGTTTACGACAGGGTGGTTCGACCGAGATCTTC. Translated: CSLRQGGSTEIF.

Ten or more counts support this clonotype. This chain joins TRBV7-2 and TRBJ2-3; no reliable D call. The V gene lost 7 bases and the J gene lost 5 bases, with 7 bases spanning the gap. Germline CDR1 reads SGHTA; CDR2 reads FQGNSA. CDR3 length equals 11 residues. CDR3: CASTQRDTQYF. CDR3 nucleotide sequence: TGTGCCAGCACCCAACGAGATACGCAGTATTTT.

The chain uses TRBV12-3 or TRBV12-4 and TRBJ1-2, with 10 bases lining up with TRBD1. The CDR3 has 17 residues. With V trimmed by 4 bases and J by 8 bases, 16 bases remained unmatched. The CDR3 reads CASSSRGTGALKRGYTF. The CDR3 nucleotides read TGTGCCAGCAGTTCAAGGGGGACAGGGGCCCTGAAGAGGGGCTACACCTTC.

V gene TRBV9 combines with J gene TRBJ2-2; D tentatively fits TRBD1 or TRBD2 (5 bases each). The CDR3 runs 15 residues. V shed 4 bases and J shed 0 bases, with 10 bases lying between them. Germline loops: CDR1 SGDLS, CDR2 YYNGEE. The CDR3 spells CASSMGRTNTGELFF. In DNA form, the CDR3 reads TGTGCCAGCAGCATGGGACGGACGAACACCGGGGAGCTGTTTTTT.

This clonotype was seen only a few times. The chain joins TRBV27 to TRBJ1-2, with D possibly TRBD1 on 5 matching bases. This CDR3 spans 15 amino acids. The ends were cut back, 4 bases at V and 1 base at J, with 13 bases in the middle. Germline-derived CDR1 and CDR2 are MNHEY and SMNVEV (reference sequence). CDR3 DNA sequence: TGTGCCAGCAGTTCCCACTATCAGGGTAACTATGGCTACACCTTC. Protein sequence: CASSSHYQGNYGYTF.

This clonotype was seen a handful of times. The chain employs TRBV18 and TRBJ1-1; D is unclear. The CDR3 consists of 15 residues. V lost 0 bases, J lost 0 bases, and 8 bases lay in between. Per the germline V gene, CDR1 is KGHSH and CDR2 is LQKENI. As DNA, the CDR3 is TGTGCCAGCTCACCACCGTACGGCATGAACACTGAAGCTTTCTTT. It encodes CASSPPYGMNTEAFF.

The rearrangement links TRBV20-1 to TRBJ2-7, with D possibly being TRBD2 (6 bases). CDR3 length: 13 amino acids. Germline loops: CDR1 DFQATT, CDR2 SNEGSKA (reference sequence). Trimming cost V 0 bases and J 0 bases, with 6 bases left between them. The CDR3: CSARERGSYEQYF. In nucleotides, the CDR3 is TGCAGTGCTAGAGAGCGGGGCTCCTACGAGCAGTACTTC.

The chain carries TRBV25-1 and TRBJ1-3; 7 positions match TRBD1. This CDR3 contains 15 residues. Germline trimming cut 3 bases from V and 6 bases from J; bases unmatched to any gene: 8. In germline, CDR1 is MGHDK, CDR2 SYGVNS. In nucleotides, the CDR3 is TGTGCCAGCAGTGAGCGACAGGGCTTTGAAAACACCATATATTTT. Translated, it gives CASSERQGFENTIYF.

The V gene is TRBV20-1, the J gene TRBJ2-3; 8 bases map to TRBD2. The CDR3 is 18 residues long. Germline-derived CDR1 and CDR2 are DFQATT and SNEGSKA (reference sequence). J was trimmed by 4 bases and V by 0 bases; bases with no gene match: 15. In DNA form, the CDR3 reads TGCAGTGCTAGAGATCGAGCGGGAGTACGGTGGGGCGCAGATACGCAGTATTTT. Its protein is CSARDRAGVRWGADTQYF.

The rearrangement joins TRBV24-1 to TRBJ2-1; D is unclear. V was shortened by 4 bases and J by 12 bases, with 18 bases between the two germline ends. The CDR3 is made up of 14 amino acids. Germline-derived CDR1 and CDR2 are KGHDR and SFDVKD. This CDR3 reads CATSDPEDRILQFF. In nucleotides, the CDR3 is TGTGCCACCAGTGACCCCGAGGACCGTATCTTGCAGTTCTTC.

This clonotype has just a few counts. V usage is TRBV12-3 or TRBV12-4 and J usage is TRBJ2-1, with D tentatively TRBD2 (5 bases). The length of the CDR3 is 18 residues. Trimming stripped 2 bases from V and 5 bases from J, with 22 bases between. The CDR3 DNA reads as TGTGCCAGCAGTTTATCGGCGGGTTTCTTTCCCAGCCACAATGAGCAGTTCTTC. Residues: CASSLSAGFFPSHNEQFF.

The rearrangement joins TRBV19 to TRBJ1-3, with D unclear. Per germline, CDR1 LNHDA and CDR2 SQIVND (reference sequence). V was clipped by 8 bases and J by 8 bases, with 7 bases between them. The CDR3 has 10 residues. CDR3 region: CASFRHTIYF. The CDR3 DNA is TGTGCCAGTTTCCGTCACACCATATATTTT.

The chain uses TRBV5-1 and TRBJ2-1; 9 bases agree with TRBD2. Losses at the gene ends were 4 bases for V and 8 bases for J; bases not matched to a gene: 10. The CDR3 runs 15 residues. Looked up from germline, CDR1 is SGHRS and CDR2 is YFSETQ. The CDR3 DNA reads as TGCGCCAGCAGCGATCCGGGACTAGCCTCGGATGAGCAGTTCTTC. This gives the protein CASSDPGLASDEQFF. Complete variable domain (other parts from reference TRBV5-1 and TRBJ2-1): KAGVTQTPRYLIKTRGQQVTLSCSPISGHRSVSWYQQTPGQGLQFLFEYFSETQRNKGNFPGRFSGRQFSNSRSEMNVSTLELGDSALYLCASSDPGLASDEQFFGPGTRLTVL.